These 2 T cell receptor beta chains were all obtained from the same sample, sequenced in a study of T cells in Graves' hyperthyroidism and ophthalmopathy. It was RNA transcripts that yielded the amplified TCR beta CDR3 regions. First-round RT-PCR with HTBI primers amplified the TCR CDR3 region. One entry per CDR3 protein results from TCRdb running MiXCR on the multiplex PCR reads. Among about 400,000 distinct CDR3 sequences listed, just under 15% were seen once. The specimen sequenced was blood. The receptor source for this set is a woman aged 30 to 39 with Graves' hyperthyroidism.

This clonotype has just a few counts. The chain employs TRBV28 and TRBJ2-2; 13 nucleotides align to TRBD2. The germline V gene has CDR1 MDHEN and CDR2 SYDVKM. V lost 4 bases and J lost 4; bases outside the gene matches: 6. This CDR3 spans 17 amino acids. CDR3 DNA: TGTGCCAGCAGTTCGAGGACTAGCGGGAGAGGCACCGGGGAGCTGTTTTTT. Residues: CASSSRTSGRGTGELFF.

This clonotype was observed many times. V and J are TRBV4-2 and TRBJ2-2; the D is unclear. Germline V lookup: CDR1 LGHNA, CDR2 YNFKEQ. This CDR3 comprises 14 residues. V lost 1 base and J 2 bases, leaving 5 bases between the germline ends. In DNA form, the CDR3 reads TGTGCCAGCAGCCAAGGGGCAAACACCGGGGAGCTGTTTTTT. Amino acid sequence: CASSQGANTGELFF.